Sequencing of this T cell receptor (beta chain) was carried out in a study of cytomegalovirus exposure and HLA in healthy donors. The length of the CDR3 is 15 residues. Germline V gene lookup returns CDR1 MNHNY and CDR2 SVGAGI (reference sequence). Germline trimming cut 4 bases from V and 5 bases from J; bases unmatched to any gene: 7. Vbeta (60) and Jbeta (13) primers were used in the PCR. Data came from immunoSEQ multiplex PCR; TCRdb stores just in-frame clones and leaves some out. Of 100,000 to 150,000 clones listed, about two thirds are singletons. Source material: PBMCs. The gene calls are TRBV6-6 and TRBJ1-5, with TRBD1 matching 8 bases. The source is a man between 60 and 75 years old in good health and CMV-seropositive. CDR3 nucleotide sequence: TGTGCCAGCAGTTTCACGGACAGGGATTATCAGCCCCAGCATTTT. Translation gives CASSFTDRDYQPQHF.